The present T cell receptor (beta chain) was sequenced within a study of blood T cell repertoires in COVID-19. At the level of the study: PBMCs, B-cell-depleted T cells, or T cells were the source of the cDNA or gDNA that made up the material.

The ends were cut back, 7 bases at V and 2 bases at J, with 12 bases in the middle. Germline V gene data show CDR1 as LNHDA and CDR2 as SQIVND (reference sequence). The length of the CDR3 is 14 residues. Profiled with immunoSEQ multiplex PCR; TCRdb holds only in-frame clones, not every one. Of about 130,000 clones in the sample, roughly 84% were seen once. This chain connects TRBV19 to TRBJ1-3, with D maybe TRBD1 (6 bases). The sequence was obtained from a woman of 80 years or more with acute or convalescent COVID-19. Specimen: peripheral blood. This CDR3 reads CASKEQGPGNTIYF. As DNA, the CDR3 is TGTGCCAGTAAAGAACAGGGTCCTGGAAACACCATATATTTT.